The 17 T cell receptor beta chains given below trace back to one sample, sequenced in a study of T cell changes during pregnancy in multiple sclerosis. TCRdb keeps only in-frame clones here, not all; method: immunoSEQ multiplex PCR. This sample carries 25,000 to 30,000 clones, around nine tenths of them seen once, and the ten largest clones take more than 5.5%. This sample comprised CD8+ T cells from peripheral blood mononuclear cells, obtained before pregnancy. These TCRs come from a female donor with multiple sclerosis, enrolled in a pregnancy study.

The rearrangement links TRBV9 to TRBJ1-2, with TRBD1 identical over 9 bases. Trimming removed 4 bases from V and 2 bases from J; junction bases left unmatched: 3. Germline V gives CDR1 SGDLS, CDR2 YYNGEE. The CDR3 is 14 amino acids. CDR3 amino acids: CASSNGQGNYGYTF. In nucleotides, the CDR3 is TGTGCCAGCAGCAACGGACAGGGGAACTATGGCTACACCTTC.

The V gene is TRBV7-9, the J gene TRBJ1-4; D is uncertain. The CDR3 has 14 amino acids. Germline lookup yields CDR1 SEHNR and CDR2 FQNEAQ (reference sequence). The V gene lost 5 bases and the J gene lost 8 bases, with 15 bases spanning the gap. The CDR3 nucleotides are TGTGCCAGCAGCACAAGCGGGTGGAACGAAAAACTGTTTTTT. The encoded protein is CASSTSGWNEKLFF. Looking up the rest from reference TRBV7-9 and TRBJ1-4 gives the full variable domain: DTGVSQNPRHKITKRGQNVTFRCDPISEHNRLYWYRQTLGQGPEFLTYFQNEAQLEKSRLLSDRFSAERPKGSFSTLEIQRTEQGDSAMYLCASSTSGWNEKLFFGSGTQLSVL.

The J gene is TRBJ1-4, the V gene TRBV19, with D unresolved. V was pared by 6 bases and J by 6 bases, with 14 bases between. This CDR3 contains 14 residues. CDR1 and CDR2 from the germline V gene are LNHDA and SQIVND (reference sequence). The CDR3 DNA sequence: TGTGCCAGTAGGCTTGCGGGAGAGTATGAAAAACTGTTTTTT. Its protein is CASRLAGEYEKLFF.

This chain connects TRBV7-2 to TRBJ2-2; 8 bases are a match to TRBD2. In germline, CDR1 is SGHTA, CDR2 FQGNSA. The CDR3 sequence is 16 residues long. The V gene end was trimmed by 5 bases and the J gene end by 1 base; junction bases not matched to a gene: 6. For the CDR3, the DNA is TGTGCCAGCAGCCGCCCGGGACTAGTGAACACCGGGGAGCTGTTTTTT. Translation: CASSRPGLVNTGELFF.

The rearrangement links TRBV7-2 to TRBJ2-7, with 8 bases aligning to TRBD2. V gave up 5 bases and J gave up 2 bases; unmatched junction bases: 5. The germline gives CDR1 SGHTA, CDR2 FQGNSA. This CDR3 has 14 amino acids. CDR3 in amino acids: CASSPGLATYEQYF. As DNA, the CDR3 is TGTGCCAGCAGCCCAGGACTAGCAACCTACGAGCAGTACTTC.

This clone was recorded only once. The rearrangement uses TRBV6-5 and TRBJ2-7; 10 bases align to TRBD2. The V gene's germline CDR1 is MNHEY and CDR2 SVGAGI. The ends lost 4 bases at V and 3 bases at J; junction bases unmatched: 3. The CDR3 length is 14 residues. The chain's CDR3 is CASSSSGSFYEQYF. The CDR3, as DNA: TGTGCCAGCAGTTCTAGCGGGAGCTTCTACGAGCAGTACTTC.

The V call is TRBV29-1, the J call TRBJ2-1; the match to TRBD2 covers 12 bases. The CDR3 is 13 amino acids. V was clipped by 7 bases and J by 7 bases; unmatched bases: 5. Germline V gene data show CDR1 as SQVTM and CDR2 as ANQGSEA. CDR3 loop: CSARLAGVNEQFF. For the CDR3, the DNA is TGCAGCGCCCGACTAGCGGGAGTGAATGAGCAGTTCTTC.

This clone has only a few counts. The CDR3 nucleotides read TGCGCCAGCAGCCAAGCCATGACTAGCGGGAGCTACGAGCAGTACTTC. This gives the protein CASSQAMTSGSYEQYF. The rearrangement links TRBV4-3 to TRBJ2-7, with TRBD2 matching over 12 bases. The germline CDR1 and CDR2 sequences are LGHNA and YSLEER. V gave up 1 base and J gave up 3 bases; unmatched junction bases: 4. The CDR3 spans 16 residues.

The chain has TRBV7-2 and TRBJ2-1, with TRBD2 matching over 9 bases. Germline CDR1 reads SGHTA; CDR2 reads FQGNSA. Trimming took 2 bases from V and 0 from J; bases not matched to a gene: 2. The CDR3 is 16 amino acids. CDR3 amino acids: CASSLSGRSSYNEQFF. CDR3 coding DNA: TGTGCCAGCAGCTTAAGCGGGAGGAGCTCCTACAATGAGCAGTTCTTC.

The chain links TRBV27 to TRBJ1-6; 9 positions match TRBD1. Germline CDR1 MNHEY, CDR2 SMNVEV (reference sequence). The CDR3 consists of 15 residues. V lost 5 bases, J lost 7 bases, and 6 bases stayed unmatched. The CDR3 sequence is CASSLSGTGNSPLHF. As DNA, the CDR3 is TGTGCCAGCAGTCTCTCCGGGACAGGGAATTCACCCCTCCACTTT.

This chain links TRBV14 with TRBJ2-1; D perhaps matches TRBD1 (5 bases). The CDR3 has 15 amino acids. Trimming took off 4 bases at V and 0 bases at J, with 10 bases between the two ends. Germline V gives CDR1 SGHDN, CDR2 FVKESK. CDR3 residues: CASSPGFSSYNEQFF. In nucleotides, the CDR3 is TGTGCCAGCAGCCCAGGGTTTAGCTCCTACAATGAGCAGTTCTTC.

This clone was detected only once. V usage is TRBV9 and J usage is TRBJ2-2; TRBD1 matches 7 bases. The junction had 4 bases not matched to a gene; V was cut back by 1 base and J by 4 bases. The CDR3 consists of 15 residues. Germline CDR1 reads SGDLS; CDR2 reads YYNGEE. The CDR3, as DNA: TGTGCCAGCAGCGTAAACCCAGGGGGCACCGGGGAGCTGTTTTTT. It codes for CASSVNPGGTGELFF.

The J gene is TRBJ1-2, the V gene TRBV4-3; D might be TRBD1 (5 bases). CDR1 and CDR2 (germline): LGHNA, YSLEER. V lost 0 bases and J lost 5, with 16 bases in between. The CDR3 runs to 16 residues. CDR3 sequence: CASSQDRGGRAYGYTF. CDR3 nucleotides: TGCGCCAGCAGCCAAGATAGGGGTGGCAGAGCTTATGGCTACACCTTC.

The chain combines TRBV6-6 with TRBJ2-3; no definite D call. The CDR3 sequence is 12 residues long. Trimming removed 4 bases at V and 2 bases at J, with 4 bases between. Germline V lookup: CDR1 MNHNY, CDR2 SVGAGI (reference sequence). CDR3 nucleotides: TGTGCCAGCAGTTCCCACACAGATACGCAGTATTTT. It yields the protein CASSSHTDTQYF.

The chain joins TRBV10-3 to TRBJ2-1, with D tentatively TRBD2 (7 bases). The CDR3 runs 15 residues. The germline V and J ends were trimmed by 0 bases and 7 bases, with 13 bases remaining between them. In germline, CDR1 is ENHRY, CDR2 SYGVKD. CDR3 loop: CAISESQGGGNEQFF. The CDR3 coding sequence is TGTGCCATCAGTGAGTCGCAGGGAGGGGGAAATGAGCAGTTCTTC.

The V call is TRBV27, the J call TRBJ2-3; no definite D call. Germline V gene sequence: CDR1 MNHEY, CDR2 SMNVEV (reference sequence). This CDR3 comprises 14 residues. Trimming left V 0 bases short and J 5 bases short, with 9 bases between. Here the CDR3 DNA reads TGTGCCAGCAGTTTATCAGTCCACAGAGATACGCAGTATTTT. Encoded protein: CASSLSVHRDTQYF.

The CDR3 region is CASSLPGLAGGNYNEQFF. The CDR3 nucleotides read TGTGCCAGCAGCTTACCTGGACTAGCGGGGGGGAACTACAATGAGCAGTTCTTC. This chain uses TRBV4-2 with TRBJ2-1; 15 nucleotides align to TRBD2. The CDR3 runs to 18 residues. The ends lost 5 bases at V and 3 bases at J; junction bases unmatched: 8. The germline gives CDR1 LGHNA, CDR2 YNFKEQ.